The 14 T cell receptor beta chains below all came from one sample that was sequenced in a study of vaccination effects on CD4 cells after COVID-19. Clones were sequenced by immunoSEQ multiplex PCR, and TCRdb holds only the in-frame ones, with some missing. The top ten hold 0.85% to 1.3% of the sample, which has 80,000 to 95,000 clones, under 85% seen once. These receptors lack a known antigen. Ahead of sequencing, the ViraFEST assay grew antigen-specific CD4+ T cells using viral peptide pools. Isolation of CD4+ T cells took place after less than 12 days of culture. Every participant took two doses of the BNT162b2 or mRNA-1273 vaccine. The sequencing used CD4+ T cells from PBMCs cultured with HCoV-OC43 spike peptides, collected after COVID-19 vaccination. As for subset: HCoV-OC43 spike overlapping peptide pool stimulation. The receptors originated from a human donor who received a COVID-19 vaccine.

The CDR3: CASSGTGGETQYF. Written as DNA, the CDR3 is TGTGCCAGCAGCGGTACAGGGGGGGAGACCCAGTACTTC. This chain connects TRBV2 to TRBJ2-5, with TRBD1 identical over 8 bases. Germline lookup yields CDR1 SNHLY and CDR2 FYNNEI. With 6 bases clipped from V and 5 bases from J, the junction kept 5 bases outside the gene matches. CDR3 length equals 13 residues. Variable domain in full (rest from reference TRBV2 and TRBJ2-5): EPEVTQTPSHQVTQMGQEVILRCVPISNHLYFYWYRQILGQKVEFLVSFYNNEISEKSEIFDDQFSVERPDGSNFTLKIRSTKLEDSAMYFCASSGTGGETQYFGPGTRLLVL.

The V gene is TRBV11-2, the J gene TRBJ2-3; TRBD2 matches 13 bases. This CDR3 contains 16 residues. Germline V gene lookup returns CDR1 SGHAT and CDR2 FQNNGV. V shed 4 bases, J shed 6 bases, and the junction held 7 bases outside the gene matches. DNA of the CDR3: TGTGCCAGCAGCTCTCCGGGACTAGCGGGGCCGGATACGCAGTATTTT. Translation: CASSSPGLAGPDTQYF.

This clone turned up a few times. The gene calls are TRBV29-1 and TRBJ2-1, with D tentatively TRBD1 (6 bases). Germline lookup yields CDR1 SQVTM and CDR2 ANQGSEA. The CDR3 is 13 residues long. Trimming left V 7 bases short and J 3 bases short, with 13 bases between. The CDR3 protein is CSARTDIYNEQFF. The CDR3 nucleotides read TGCAGCGCCCGGACAGATATCTACAATGAGCAGTTCTTC.

The gene calls are TRBV18 and TRBJ2-7; 7 positions match TRBD1. J lost 4 bases, V lost 4 bases, and 7 bases had no gene match. The CDR3 extends over 14 amino acids. CDR1 and CDR2 (germline): KGHSH, LQKENI. CDR3 region: CASSQAEGAYEQYV. The CDR3 DNA reads TGTGCCAGCTCACAAGCAGAGGGGGCTTACGAGCAGTACGTC.

The chain uses TRBV7-3 and TRBJ2-5; 7 nucleotides agree with TRBD1. This CDR3 contains 17 residues. CDR1 is SGHTA and CDR2 is FQGTGA in the germline V gene. The junction had 13 bases not matched to a gene; V was cut back by 4 bases and J by 2 bases. The CDR3 loop is CASSSGPGTEKQETQYF. Written as DNA, the CDR3 is TGTGCCAGCAGCTCCGGTCCCGGGACAGAGAAACAAGAGACCCAGTACTTC.

The table lists this clone with a few counts. The CDR3 protein is CASSQVVGDGYTF. CDR3 nucleotides: TGTGCCAGCAGCCAAGTTGTTGGAGATGGCTACACCTTC. The chain has TRBV3-1 (or the pseudogene TRBV3-2) and TRBJ1-2; D unclear. V gave up 1 base and J gave up 6 bases, with 9 bases separating them. Germline values: CDR1 LGHDT, CDR2 YNNKEL (reference sequence). The CDR3 extends over 13 amino acids.

This chain uses TRBV28 with TRBJ2-6, with no clear D. The CDR3 spans 14 residues. Germline CDR1 and CDR2: MDHEN and SYDVKM. V gave up 5 bases and J gave up 0 bases, with 5 bases separating them. For the CDR3, the DNA is TGTGCCAGCAGTGTTCCCTCTGGGGCCAACGTCCTGACTTTC. It yields the protein CASSVPSGANVLTF. Complete variable domain (other parts from reference TRBV28 and TRBJ2-6): DVKVTQSSRYLVKRTGEKVFLECVQDMDHENMFWYRQDPGLGLRLIYFSYDVKMKEKGDIPEGYSVSREKKERFSLILESASTNQTSMYLCASSVPSGANVLTFGAGSRLTVL.

The V call is TRBV19, the J call TRBJ1-2; D possibly corresponds to TRBD1 (5 bases). V lost 5 bases to trimming and J lost 0 bases, with 13 bases between them. The CDR3 runs 15 residues. Germline CDR1 and CDR2: LNHDA and SQIVND (reference sequence). In DNA form, the CDR3 reads TGTGCCAGTAGTGTCAGGGCGTCTCCTAACTATGGCTACACCTTC. Its protein product is CASSVRASPNYGYTF.

This sequence joins TRBV10-2 and TRBJ1-1, with TRBD1 identical over 8 bases. The germline gives CDR1 WSHSY, CDR2 SAAADI. J was trimmed by 1 base and V by 5 bases; bases with no gene match: 3. The CDR3 spans 14 residues. The CDR3 spells CASSNRGANTEAFF. In nucleotides, the CDR3 is TGCGCCAGCAGTAACAGGGGGGCGAACACTGAAGCTTTCTTT.

Concerning this clone itself: This specimen includes other DNA sequences encoding the same CDR3. The chain uses TRBV3-1 (or the pseudogene TRBV3-2) and TRBJ2-5, with TRBD2 as a possible D gene (5 bases). The CDR3 runs 12 residues. V was pared by 1 base and J by 5 bases, with 5 bases between. The germline CDR1 and CDR2 sequences are LGHDT and YNNKEL (reference sequence). The CDR3 protein is CASSQGGETQYF. For the CDR3, the DNA is TGTGCCAGCAGCCAAGGAGGGGAGACCCAGTACTTC.

The V gene is TRBV3-1 (or the pseudogene TRBV3-2), the J gene TRBJ2-1, with TRBD2 matching 10 bases. CDR3 length: 14 amino acids. Per the germline V gene, CDR1 is LGHDT and CDR2 is YNNKEL (reference sequence). Germline trimming cut 6 bases from V and 8 bases from J; bases unmatched to any gene: 7. CDR3 bases: TGTGCCAGCAGTACTAGCGGGGCTTTACATGAGCAGTTCTTC. Translating gives CASSTSGALHEQFF.

This clone has just a few counts. The chain employs TRBV11-2 and TRBJ2-1, with 8 positions matching TRBD1. CDR1 and CDR2 from the germline V gene are SGHAT and FQNNGV. Trimming removed 3 bases from V and 3 bases from J; junction bases left unmatched: 7. The CDR3 extends over 16 amino acids. The CDR3 bases are TGTGCCAGCAGCTTCCGGTGGACAGGGCACTACAATGAGCAGTTCTTC. Translated, it gives CASSFRWTGHYNEQFF.

This clone turned up a few times. V is TRBV10-3 and J is TRBJ1-3; D may be TRBD1 (5 bases). The germline V and J ends were trimmed by 6 bases and 0 bases, with 15 bases remaining between them. The CDR3 sequence is 16 residues long. Germline V CDR1 and CDR2: ENHRY, SYGVKD. Here the CDR3 DNA reads TGTGCCATCAGGGATATTAAGGGGAGCTCTGGAAACACCATATATTTT. Protein: CAIRDIKGSSGNTIYF.

The gene calls are TRBV5-1 and TRBJ2-6, with unresolved D. V lost 5 bases to trimming and J lost 2 bases, with 8 bases between them. CDR3 length: 14 residues. Germline CDR1 is SGHRS and CDR2 is YFSETQ. CDR3 in amino acids: CASSDGPGANVLTF. The CDR3 nucleotides are TGCGCCAGCAGTGACGGCCCTGGGGCCAACGTCCTGACTTTC.